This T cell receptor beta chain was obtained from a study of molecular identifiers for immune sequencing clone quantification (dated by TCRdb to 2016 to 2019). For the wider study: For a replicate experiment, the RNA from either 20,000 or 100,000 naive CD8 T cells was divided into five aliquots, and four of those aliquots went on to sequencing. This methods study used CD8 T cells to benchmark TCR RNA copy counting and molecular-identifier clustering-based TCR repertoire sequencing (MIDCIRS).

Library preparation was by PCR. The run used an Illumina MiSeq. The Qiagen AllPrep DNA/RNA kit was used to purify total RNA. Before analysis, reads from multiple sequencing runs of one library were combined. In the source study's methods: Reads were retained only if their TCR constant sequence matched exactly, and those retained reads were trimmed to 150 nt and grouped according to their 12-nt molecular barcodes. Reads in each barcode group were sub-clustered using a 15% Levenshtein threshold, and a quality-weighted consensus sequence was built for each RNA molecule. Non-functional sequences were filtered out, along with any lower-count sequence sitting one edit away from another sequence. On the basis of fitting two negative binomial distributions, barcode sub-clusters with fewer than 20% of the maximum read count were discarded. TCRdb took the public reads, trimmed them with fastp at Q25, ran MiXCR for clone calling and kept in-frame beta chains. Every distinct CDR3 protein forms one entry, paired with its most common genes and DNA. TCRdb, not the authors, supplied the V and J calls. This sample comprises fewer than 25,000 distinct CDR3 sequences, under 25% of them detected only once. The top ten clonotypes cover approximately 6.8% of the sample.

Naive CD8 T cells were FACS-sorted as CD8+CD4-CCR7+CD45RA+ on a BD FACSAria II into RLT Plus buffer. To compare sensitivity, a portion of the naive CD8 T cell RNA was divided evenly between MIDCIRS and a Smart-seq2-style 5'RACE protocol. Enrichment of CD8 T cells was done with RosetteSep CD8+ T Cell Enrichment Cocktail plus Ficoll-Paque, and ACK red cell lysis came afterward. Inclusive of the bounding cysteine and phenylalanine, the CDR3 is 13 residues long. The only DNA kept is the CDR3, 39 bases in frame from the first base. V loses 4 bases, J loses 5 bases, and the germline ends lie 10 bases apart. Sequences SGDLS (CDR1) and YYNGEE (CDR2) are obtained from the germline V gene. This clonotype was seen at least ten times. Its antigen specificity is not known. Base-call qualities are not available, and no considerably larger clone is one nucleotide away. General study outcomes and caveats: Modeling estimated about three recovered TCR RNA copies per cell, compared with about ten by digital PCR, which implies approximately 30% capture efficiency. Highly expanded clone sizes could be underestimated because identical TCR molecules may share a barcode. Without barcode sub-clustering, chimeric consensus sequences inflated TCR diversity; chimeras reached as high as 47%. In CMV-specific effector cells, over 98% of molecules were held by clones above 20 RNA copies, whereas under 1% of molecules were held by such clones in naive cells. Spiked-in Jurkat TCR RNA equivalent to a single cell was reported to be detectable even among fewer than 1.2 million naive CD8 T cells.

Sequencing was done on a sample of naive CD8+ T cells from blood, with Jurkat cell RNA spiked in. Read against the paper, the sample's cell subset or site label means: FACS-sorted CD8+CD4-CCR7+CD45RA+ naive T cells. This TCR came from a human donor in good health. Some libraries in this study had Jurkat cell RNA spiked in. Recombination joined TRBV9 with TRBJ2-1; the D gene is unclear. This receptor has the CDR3 CASSPPSDNEQFF. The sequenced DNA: TGTGCCAGCAGCCCCCCTTCGGACAATGAGCAGTTCTTC.